The entry below gives a single T cell receptor beta chain sequence along with its context. The data derive from a study of immune characterization of retroperitoneal liposarcoma. TCRdb reprocessed the PCR reads via MiXCR and lists one record per CDR3 protein. The sample shows around 12,000 distinct CDR3 sequences, around 50% of them seen only once. CDR1 is MNHNS, CDR2 SASEGT, per germline. The length of the CDR3 is 13 residues. The ends lost 1 base at V and 7 bases at J; junction bases unmatched: 3. The TCR was taken from a female donor with retroperitoneal liposarcoma. Sequenced material: tumor tissue. The chain links TRBV6-1 to TRBJ1-2, with TRBD1 matching over 7 bases. For the CDR3, the DNA is TGTGCCAGCAGTGAAGACAGGGGATTTGGCTACACCTTC. This encodes CASSEDRGFGYTF.